The following is a T cell receptor beta chain sequence with its context. This sample was included in a study of pediatric ulcerative colitis. Repertoires were generated with immunoSEQ multiplex PCR, while TCRdb's copy carries only in-frame clones and drops some. The top ten hold around 16% of the sample, which has tens of thousands of clones, about two thirds seen once. From germline, CDR1 is DFQATT and CDR2 SNEGSKA (reference sequence). V lost 4 bases and J 12 bases, leaving 13 bases between the germline ends. CDR3 size: 11 residues. The rectum was sampled with one to two pinch biopsies at colonoscopy.

The rearrangement links TRBV20-1 to TRBJ2-1; D could derive from TRBD1 or TRBD2 (5 bases each). This receptor was identified in a boy younger than 18 with severe ulcerative colitis. Specimen: gut tissue. The CDR3 DNA reads TGCAGTGCTAAAGGGACGGTGGTGCAGTTCTTC. Translating it yields CSAKGTVVQFF.